This T cell receptor (beta chain) was sequenced during a study of T cells after yellow fever vaccination. The V end was cut by 3 bases, the J end by 4 bases, with 15 bases between. CDR1 KGHDR and CDR2 SFDVKD come from the germline V gene. CDR3 length equals 16 residues. The authors made TCR cDNA by 5'RACE template switching, adding a universal primer site and UMIs. TCRdb fed the 5' RACE reads into MiXCR, producing one record per CDR3 protein. The sample carries around 610,000 distinct CDR3 sequences, 13% recorded once. Material: PBMCs, obtained on the day of the yellow fever booster vaccination. The receptor was isolated from a man younger than 45 who received the YFV17D yellow fever vaccine. The V and J genes are TRBV24-1 and TRBJ2-1; no clear D gene. CDR3 nucleotides: TGTGCCACCAGTGATCGTTTAGCTGAGGCTTACAATGAGCAGTTCTTC. It encodes CATSDRLAEAYNEQFF.